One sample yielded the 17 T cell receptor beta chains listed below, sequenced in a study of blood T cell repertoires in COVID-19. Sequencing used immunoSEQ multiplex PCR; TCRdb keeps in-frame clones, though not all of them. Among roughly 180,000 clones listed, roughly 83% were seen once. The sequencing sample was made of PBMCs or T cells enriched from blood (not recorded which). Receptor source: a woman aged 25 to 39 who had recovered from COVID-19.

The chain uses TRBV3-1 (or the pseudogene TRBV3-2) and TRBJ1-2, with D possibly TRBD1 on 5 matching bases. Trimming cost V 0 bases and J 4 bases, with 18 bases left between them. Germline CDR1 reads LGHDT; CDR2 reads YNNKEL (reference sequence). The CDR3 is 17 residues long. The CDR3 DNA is TGTGCCAGCAGCCAAGATCGGGGGGGGACCGCCTCCTATGGCTACACCTTC. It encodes CASSQDRGGTASYGYTF.

CDR3 sequence reads: CASSLGGLAGPRTDTQYF. The DNA for the CDR3 is TGTGCCAGCAGCCTAGGGGGACTAGCGGGACCACGCACAGATACGCAGTATTTT. The chain couples TRBV14 to TRBJ2-3, with 13 bases lining up with TRBD2. The CDR3 has 18 amino acids. Germline V lookup: CDR1 SGHDN, CDR2 FVKESK. The ends lost 4 bases at V and 1 base at J; junction bases unmatched: 8.

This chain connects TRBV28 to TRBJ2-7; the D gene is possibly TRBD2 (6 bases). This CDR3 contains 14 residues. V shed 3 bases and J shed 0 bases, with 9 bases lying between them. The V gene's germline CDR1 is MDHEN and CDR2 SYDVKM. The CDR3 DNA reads TGTGCCAGCAGTTTGAGCGGGTTCTCCTACGAGCAGTACTTC. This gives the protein CASSLSGFSYEQYF.

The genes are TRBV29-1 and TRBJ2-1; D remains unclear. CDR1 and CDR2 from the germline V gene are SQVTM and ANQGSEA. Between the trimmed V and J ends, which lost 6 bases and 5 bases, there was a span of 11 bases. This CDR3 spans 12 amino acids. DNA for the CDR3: TGCAGCGTAGCCATATCTAACAATGAGCAGTTCTTC. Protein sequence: CSVAISNNEQFF.

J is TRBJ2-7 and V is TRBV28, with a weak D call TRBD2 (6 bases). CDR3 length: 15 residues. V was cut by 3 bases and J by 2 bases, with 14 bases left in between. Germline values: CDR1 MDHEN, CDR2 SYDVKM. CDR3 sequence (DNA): TGTGCCAGCAGTTTTTATTCGGGAGTAGCCTACGAGCAGTACTTC. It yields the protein CASSFYSGVAYEQYF.

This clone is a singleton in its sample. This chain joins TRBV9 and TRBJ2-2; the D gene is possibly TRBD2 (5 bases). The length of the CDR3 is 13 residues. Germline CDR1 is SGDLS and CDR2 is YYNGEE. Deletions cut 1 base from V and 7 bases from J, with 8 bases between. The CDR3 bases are TGTGCCAGCAGCGTAATAGCGAACGGGGAGCTGTTTTTT. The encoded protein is CASSVIANGELFF.

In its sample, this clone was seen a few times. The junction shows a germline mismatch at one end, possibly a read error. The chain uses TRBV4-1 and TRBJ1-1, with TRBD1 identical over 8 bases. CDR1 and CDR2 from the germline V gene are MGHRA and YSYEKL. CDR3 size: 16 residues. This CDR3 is CASTQWTGSGNTEAFF. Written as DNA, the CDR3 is TGCGCCAGCACCCAATGGACAGGGTCGGGGAACACTGAAGCTTTCTTT.

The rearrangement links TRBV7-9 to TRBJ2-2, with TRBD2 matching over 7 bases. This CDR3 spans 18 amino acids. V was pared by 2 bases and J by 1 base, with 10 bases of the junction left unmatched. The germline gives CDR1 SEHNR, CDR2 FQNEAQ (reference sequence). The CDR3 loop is CASSLQIQTGGNTGELFF. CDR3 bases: TGTGCCAGCAGCTTACAGATCCAGACGGGAGGGAACACCGGGGAGCTGTTTTTT.

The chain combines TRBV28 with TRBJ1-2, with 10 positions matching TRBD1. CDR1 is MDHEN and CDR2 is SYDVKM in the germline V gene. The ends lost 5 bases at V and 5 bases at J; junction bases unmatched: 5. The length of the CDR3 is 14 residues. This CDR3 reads CASSPDRGLYGYTF. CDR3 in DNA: TGTGCCAGCAGTCCAGACAGGGGGCTGTATGGCTACACCTTC.

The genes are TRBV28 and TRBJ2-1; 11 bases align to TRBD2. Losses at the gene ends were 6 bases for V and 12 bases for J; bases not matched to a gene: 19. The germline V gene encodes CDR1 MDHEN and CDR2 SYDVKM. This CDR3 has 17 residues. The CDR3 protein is CASSPRLAGQVDERQFF. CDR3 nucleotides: TGTGCCAGCAGCCCCAGACTAGCGGGACAAGTCGATGAGCGGCAGTTCTTC.

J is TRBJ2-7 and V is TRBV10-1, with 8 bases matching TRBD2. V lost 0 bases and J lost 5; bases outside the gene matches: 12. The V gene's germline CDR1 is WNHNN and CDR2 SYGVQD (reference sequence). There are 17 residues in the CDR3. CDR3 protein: CASSESTWEAGVHEQYF. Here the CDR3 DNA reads TGCGCCAGCAGTGAGTCCACATGGGAAGCGGGAGTCCACGAGCAGTACTTC.

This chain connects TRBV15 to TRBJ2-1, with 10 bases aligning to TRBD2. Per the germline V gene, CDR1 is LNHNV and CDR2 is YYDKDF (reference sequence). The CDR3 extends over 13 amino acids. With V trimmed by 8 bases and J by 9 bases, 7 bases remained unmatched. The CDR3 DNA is TGTGCCACCGGGATAGCGGGAGGTCCTGAGCAGTTCTTC. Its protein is CATGIAGGPEQFF.

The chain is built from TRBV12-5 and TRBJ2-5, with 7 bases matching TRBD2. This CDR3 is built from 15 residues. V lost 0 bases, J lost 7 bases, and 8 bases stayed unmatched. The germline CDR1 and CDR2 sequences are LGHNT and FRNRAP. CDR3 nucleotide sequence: TGTGCTAGTGGTTTGGTATCCCGGCTAGCGGTGACCCAGTACTTC. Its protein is CASGLVSRLAVTQYF.

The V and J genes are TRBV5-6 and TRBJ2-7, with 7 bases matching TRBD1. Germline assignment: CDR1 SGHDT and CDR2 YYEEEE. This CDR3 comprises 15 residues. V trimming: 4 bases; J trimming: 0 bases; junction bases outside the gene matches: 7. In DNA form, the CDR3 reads TGTGCCAGCAGCCCGGGACAGACGAGCTCCTACGAGCAGTACTTC. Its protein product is CASSPGQTSSYEQYF.

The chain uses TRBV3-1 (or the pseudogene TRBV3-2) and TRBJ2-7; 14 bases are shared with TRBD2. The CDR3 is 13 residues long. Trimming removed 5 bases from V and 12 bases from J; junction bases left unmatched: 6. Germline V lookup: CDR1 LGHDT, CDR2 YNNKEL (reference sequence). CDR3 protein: CASSSTSGRALYF. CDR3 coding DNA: TGTGCCAGCAGCTCGACTAGCGGGAGGGCTTTGTACTTC.

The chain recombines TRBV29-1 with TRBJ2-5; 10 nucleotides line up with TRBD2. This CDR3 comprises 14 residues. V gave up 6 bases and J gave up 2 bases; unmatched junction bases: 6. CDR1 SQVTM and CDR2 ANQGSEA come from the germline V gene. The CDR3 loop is CSVSGLASQETQYF. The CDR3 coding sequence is TGCAGCGTATCGGGACTAGCGTCACAAGAGACCCAGTACTTC. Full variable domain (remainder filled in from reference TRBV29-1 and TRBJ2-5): SAVISQKPSRDICQRGTSLTIQCQVDSQVTMMFWYRQQPGQSLTLIATANQGSEATYESGFVIDKFPISRPNLTFSTLTVSNMSPEDSSIYLCSVSGLASQETQYFGPGTRLLVL.

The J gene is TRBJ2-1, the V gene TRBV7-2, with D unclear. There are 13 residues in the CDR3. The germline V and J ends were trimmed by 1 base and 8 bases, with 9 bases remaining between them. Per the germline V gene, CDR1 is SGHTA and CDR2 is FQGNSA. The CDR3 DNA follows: TGTGCCAGCAGCTTAGGAACTACGTATGAGCAGTTCTTC. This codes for CASSLGTTYEQFF. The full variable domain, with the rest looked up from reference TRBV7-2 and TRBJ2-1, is GAGVSQSPSNKVTEKGKDVELRCDPISGHTALYWYRQSLGQGLEFLIYFQGNSAPDKSGLPSDRFSAERTGGSVSTLTIQRTQQEDSAVYLCASSLGTTYEQFFGPGTRLTVL.